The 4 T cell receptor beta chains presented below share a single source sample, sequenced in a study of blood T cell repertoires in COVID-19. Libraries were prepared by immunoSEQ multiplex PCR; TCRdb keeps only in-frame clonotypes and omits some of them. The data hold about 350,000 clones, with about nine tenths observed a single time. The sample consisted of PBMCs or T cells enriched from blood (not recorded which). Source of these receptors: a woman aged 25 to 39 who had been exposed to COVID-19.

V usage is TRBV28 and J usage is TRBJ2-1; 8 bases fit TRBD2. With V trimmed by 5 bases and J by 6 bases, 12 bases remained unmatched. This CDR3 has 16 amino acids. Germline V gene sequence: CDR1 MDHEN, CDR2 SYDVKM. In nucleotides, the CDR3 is TGTGCCAGCAGTCAAGAAGCGGGAGCTTTAACCAATGAGCAGTTCTTC. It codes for CASSQEAGALTNEQFF.

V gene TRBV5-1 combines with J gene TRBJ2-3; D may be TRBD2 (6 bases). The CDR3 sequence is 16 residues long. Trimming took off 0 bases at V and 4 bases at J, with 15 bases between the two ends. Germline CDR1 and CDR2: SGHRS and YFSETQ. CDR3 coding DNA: TGCGCCAGCAGCTTGGGATACGGGGGAGCTGCAGATACGCAGTATTTT. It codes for CASSLGYGGAADTQYF.

CDR3 protein: CASSPGRTEAFF. DNA of the CDR3: TGCGCCAGCAGTCCCGGGAGAACCGAAGCTTTCTTT. The chain has TRBV10-1 and TRBJ1-1; unclear D gene. Trimming pared 5 bases from V and 8 bases from J, leaving 12 bases between. Germline V gives CDR1 WNHNN, CDR2 SYGVQD (reference sequence). This CDR3 is built from 12 residues.

The CDR3 loop is CASSFDRANTEAFF. CDR3 DNA: TGTGCCAGCAGCTTTGACAGGGCGAACACTGAAGCTTTCTTT. The chain carries TRBV7-9 and TRBJ1-1; TRBD1 matches at 7 bases. V dropped 3 bases and J dropped 1; count of bases not matched to a gene: 2. This CDR3 comprises 14 residues. Germline V lookup: CDR1 SEHNR, CDR2 FQNEAQ (reference sequence). Drawing the rest from reference TRBV7-9 and TRBJ1-1, the complete variable domain is DTGVSQNPRHKITKRGQNVTFRCDPISEHNRLYWYRQTLGQGPEFLTYFQNEAQLEKSRLLSDRFSAERPKGSFSTLEIQRTEQGDSAMYLCASSFDRANTEAFFGQGTRLTVV.